What follows are 7 T cell receptor beta chains derived from one specimen sequenced in a study of blood T cell repertoires in COVID-19. The table came from immunoSEQ multiplex PCR; TCRdb's copy has only in-frame clones and leaves some out. Of approximately 180,000 clones in the sample, about 81% are singletons; the top ten hold 8.4%. Sample: peripheral blood. The receptors originated from an older woman with acute or convalescent COVID-19.

The V gene is TRBV19, the J gene TRBJ2-5, with TRBD2 identical over 7 bases. Germline-derived CDR1 and CDR2 are LNHDA and SQIVND (reference sequence). CDR3 size: 13 residues. Trimming at V came to 6 bases and at J to 1 base, leaving 2 bases not matched to a gene. The CDR3 spells CASSGTIQETQYF. Written as DNA, the CDR3 is TGTGCCAGTAGCGGGACTATCCAAGAGACCCAGTACTTC.

The chain carries TRBV6-5 and TRBJ2-3; the D is unclear. V gave up 6 bases and J gave up 2 bases, with 3 bases separating them. Germline lookup yields CDR1 MNHEY and CDR2 SVGAGI. CDR3 length: 11 residues. The CDR3 region is CASRYTDTQYF. CDR3 DNA sequence: TGTGCCAGCAGGTACACAGATACGCAGTATTTT.

J is TRBJ1-5 and V is TRBV10-3, with 8 bases fitting TRBD1. V gave up 6 bases and J gave up 7 bases; unmatched junction bases: 8. The CDR3 has 14 amino acids. Germline lookup yields CDR1 ENHRY and CDR2 SYGVKD. For the CDR3, the DNA is TGTGCCATCAGCGGACAGGGAAGGGGACAGCCCCAGCATTTT. Residues: CAISGQGRGQPQHF.

This sequence joins TRBV19 and TRBJ1-2; 11 bases line up with TRBD1. V was pared by 8 bases and J by 2 bases, with 1 base of the junction left unmatched. The CDR3 spans 13 residues. Germline V CDR1 and CDR2: LNHDA, SQIVND (reference sequence). For the CDR3, the DNA is TGTGCCAGTGGACAGGGGGCGAACTATGGCTACACCTTC. Translation gives CASGQGANYGYTF.

A few counts support this clone. The chain combines TRBV5-1 with TRBJ2-1; D is unresolved. Germline V gives CDR1 SGHRS, CDR2 YFSETQ. Trimming cost V 0 bases and J 4 bases, with 5 bases left between them. The CDR3 length is 13 residues. CDR3 nucleotide sequence: TGCGCCAGCAGCTTGGCGTCGTACAATGAGCAGTTCTTC. This sequence encodes CASSLASYNEQFF.

The chain is built from TRBV6-5 and TRBJ2-3; D possibly corresponds to TRBD1 (6 bases). CDR1 and CDR2 (germline): MNHEY, SVGAGI. Trimming left V 7 bases short and J 2 bases short, with 10 bases between. The length of the CDR3 is 13 residues. In DNA, the CDR3 is TGTGCCAGCACCAGGGGCCCCACAGATACGCAGTATTTT. This gives the protein CASTRGPTDTQYF.

The rearrangement links TRBV30 to TRBJ2-3; D possibly corresponds to TRBD1 (6 bases). Trimming took off 8 bases at V and 3 bases at J, with 12 bases between the two ends. The CDR3 contains 12 residues. The V gene's germline CDR1 is GTSNPN and CDR2 SVGIG (reference sequence). CDR3 amino acids: CALVQGTDTQYF. Here the CDR3 DNA reads TGTGCCCTAGTCCAGGGGACAGATACGCAGTATTTT. The whole variable domain, remainder taken from reference TRBV30 and TRBJ2-3, is SQTIHQWPATLVQPVGSPLSLECTVEGTSNPNLYWYRQAAGRGLQLLFYSVGIGQISSEVPQNLSASRPQDRQFILSSKKLLLSDSGFYLCALVQGTDTQYFGPGTRLTVL.